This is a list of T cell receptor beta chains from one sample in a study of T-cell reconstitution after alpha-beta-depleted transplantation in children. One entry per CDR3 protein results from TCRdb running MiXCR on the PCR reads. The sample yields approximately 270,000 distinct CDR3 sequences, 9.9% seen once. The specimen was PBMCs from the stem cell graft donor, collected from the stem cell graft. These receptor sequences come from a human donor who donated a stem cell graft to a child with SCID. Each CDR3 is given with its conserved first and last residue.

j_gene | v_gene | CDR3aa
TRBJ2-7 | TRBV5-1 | CASSLSWGLAYEQYF
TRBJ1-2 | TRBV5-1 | CASSLADRSNYGYTF
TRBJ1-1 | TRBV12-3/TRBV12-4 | CASSSGTGGAYEAFF
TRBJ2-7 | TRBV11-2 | CASSLVGRTNYEQYF
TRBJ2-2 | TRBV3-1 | CASRGTSNTGELFF
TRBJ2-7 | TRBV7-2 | CASSLGFGYEQYF
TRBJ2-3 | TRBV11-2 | CASSLEGGNTQYF
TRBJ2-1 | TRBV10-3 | CAISEGQGNEQFF
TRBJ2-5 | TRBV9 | CASSPTDRVIQGTQYF
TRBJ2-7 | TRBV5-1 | CASSFILEASYEQYF
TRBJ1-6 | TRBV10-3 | CAISGQGANSPLHF
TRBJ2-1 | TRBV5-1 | CASTVPGAHYNEQFF
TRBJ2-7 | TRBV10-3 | CATWTGGVGEQYF
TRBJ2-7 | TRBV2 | CASGSQGYEQYF
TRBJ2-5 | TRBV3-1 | CASSQDTGQETQYF